Listed here is a single T cell receptor (beta chain). The sample comes from a study of blood T cell repertoires in COVID-19. As for the study in general: Sites across the United States, Italy and Spain contributed samples from acute and convalescent COVID-19. From T cells, B-cell-depleted T cells, or PBMCs came the material, which was cDNA or gDNA.

In the source study's methods: Researchers report that nucleated cell counts were estimated from reference gene primer amplification. Measured with immunoSEQ multiplex PCR; TCRdb has only the in-frame clones, and not every one. The V and J calls and clone size come from that table; D and trimming were worked out from the DNA. In the table there are over 150,000 clones, more than 75% of which are singletons. Deletions cut 1 base from V and 0 bases from J, with 7 bases between. This CDR3 contains 16 residues. The germline CDR1 and CDR2 sequences are MDHEN and SYDVKM. The Seattle patients joined while their infection was active and were tracked longitudinally afterward.

This chain joins TRBV28 and TRBJ2-6, with D perhaps TRBD1 (5 bases). The receptor's source is a man between 60 and 70 years old with COVID-19, enrolled during active disease. Sequenced material: peripheral blood. In DNA form, the CDR3 reads TGTGCCAGCAGTTTATTCCAGGGCTCTGGGGCCAACGTCCTGACTTTC. It translates to CASSLFQGSGANVLTF. Using reference TRBV28 and TRBJ2-6 for the parts outside the CDR3, the full variable domain is DVKVTQSSRYLVKRTGEKVFLECVQDMDHENMFWYRQDPGLGLRLIYFSYDVKMKEKGDIPEGYSVSREKKERFSLILESASTNQTSMYLCASSLFQGSGANVLTFGAGSRLTVL.